This entry describes one T cell receptor (beta chain). The sample belongs to a study of shared clonotypes between healthy human individuals. TCRdb keeps only in-frame clones here, not all; method: immunoSEQ multiplex PCR. The data hold 550,000 to 750,000 clones, with around 95% observed a single time. Naive CD8 isolation took CD45RO-negative cells positively selected for CCR7 and excluded terminally differentiated effector memory CD45RA+ cells. V was pared by 4 bases and J by 0 bases, with 9 bases of the junction left unmatched. The CDR3 is 18 residues long. Germline assignment: CDR1 SGHRS and CDR2 YFSETQ.

The receptor was derived from a woman aged 25 to 39 in good health. Sequencing input: naive CD8+ T cells sorted from blood. V usage is TRBV5-1 and J usage is TRBJ2-1; 11 bases are shared with TRBD2. The CDR3 reads CASSQLAGAKSSYNEQFF. Written as DNA, the CDR3 is TGCGCCAGCAGCCAACTAGCGGGAGCGAAAAGCTCCTACAATGAGCAGTTCTTC.